This TCR beta chain was observed in a study of technical replicates of blood from a handful of donors. Per the germline V gene, CDR1 is SGHAT and CDR2 is FQDESV (reference sequence). J lost 0 bases, V lost 1 base, and 3 bases had no gene match. This CDR3 is built from 16 residues. Data came from immunoSEQ multiplex PCR; TCRdb stores just in-frame clones and leaves some out. The repertoire holds about 87,000 clones, roughly 94% seen once, with around 0.3% in the top ten. The sequencing input was T cells isolated from PBMCs. This chain links TRBV11-1 with TRBJ2-1, with 7 positions matching TRBD1. The TCR sequence derives from a human donor in good health. The CDR3 DNA follows: TGTGCCAGCAGCTTAGATGGGGACAGCTCCTACAATGAGCAGTTCTTC. Translating gives CASSLDGDSSYNEQFF.